The 27 T cell receptor beta chains reported below all come from one sample, sequenced in a study of blood T cells in healthy people across ages. Alongside a J-beta primer mix, a sample-barcoded 5' primer served in a second PCR lasting about 7 to 12 cycles. TCRdb reprocessed the 5' RACE reads with MiXCR, giving one entry per CDR3 protein. The sample carries around 870,000 distinct CDR3 sequences, 29% recorded once. The sequencing input was blood. All receptors derive from a woman of 80 years or more in good health.

The sample holds a few counts of this clonotype. The chain joins TRBV18 to TRBJ1-1; unclear D gene. Germline V gene sequence: CDR1 KGHSH, CDR2 LQKENI. This CDR3 is built from 13 residues. Trimming left V 5 bases short and J 0 bases short, with 7 bases between. CDR3 sequence reads: CASSDKLNTEAFF. CDR3 DNA: TGTGCCAGCTCAGACAAGCTGAACACTGAAGCTTTCTTT.

This clonotype was counted ten times or more. This chain uses TRBV5-1 with TRBJ2-5, with TRBD2 matching over 11 bases. Germline CDR1 reads SGHRS; CDR2 reads YFSETQ. The J segment lost 4 bases and the V segment lost 4 bases, leaving 9 bases of the junction unmatched. The length of the CDR3 is 16 residues. The CDR3 DNA reads as TGCGCCAGCAGCGCGCAAACTAGCGGGGGAGTAGAGACCCAGTACTTC. As protein: CASSAQTSGGVETQYF.

The table lists this clonotype with many counts. The V gene is TRBV20-1, the J gene TRBJ2-1; unclear D gene. Germline CDR1 is DFQATT and CDR2 is SNEGSKA (reference sequence). Trimming shortened V by 5 bases and J by 2 bases, and 13 bases separated the two germline ends. This CDR3 comprises 14 residues. This CDR3 is CSAYRVTPYNEQFF. In nucleotides, the CDR3 is TGCAGTGCTTACAGAGTTACCCCCTACAATGAGCAGTTCTTC.

The table lists this clonotype with many counts. V usage is TRBV24-1 and J usage is TRBJ1-2; tentative D call: TRBD1 (6 bases). This CDR3 comprises 16 residues. V was pared by 4 bases and J by 3 bases, with 17 bases between. Germline CDR1 and CDR2: KGHDR and SFDVKD. The chain's CDR3 is CATSEPPPGQYYGYTF. In DNA form, the CDR3 reads TGTGCCACCAGTGAGCCACCTCCGGGACAATACTATGGCTACACCTTC.

The sample holds many counts of this clonotype. The V gene is TRBV6-1, the J gene TRBJ2-7; 7 bases map to TRBD1. The germline CDR1 and CDR2 sequences are MNHNS and SASEGT. The CDR3 extends over 16 amino acids. V lost 1 base to trimming and J lost 0 bases; unmatched junction nucleotides: 6. CDR3 in amino acids: CASSEEGQDGSYEQYF. CDR3 bases: TGTGCCAGCAGTGAAGAAGGACAGGATGGCTCCTACGAGCAGTACTTC.

Turning to this clonotype: Just one base apart from a much larger clone, this may be a read error. V and J are TRBV6-1 and TRBJ2-7; D is ambiguous. Trimming took off 6 bases at V and 7 bases at J, with 19 bases between the two ends. The CDR3 is made up of 14 amino acids. CDR1 and CDR2 (germline): MNHNS, SASEGT. DNA of the CDR3: TGTGCCAGCAGATTCATCACCGCCTACAATGAGCAGTACTTC. It codes for CASRFITAYNEQYF.

As concerns this clonotype: This could be a read error, since a much larger clone is one nucleotide away. The V gene is TRBV20-1, the J gene TRBJ2-3, with 7 nucleotides matching TRBD1. The CDR3 extends over 16 amino acids. V lost 3 bases to trimming and J lost 5 bases; unmatched junction nucleotides: 14. The V gene's germline CDR1 is DFQATT and CDR2 SNEGSKA (reference sequence). CDR3 region: CSASPRTGSLRDTQYF. CDR3 nucleotides: TGCAGTGCTAGTCCCCGGACAGGATCCTTGCGAGATACGCAGTATTTT.

In its sample, this clonotype was seen a few times. The rearrangement joins TRBV6-2 or TRBV6-3 to TRBJ1-1; 9 bases align to TRBD1. V lost 6 bases to trimming and J lost 2 bases; unmatched junction nucleotides: 16. Looked up from germline, CDR1 is MNHEY and CDR2 is SVGEGT. The CDR3 contains 18 residues. The CDR3 loop reads CASSYQRSKGQGNTEAFF. The CDR3 coding sequence is TGTGCCAGCAGCTATCAGAGAAGTAAGGGACAGGGAAACACTGAAGCTTTCTTT.

The chain joins TRBV20-1 to TRBJ2-2, with TRBD1 matching over 7 bases. V dropped 3 bases and J dropped 3; count of bases not matched to a gene: 7. Germline loops: CDR1 DFQATT, CDR2 SNEGSKA (reference sequence). This CDR3 has 15 amino acids. In nucleotides, the CDR3 is TGCAGTGCTAGGCTACAGGGGTTCGACACCGGGGAGCTGTTTTTT. Residues: CSARLQGFDTGELFF.

In this sample, this clonotype turned up many times. This chain links TRBV10-3 with TRBJ2-1, with unresolved D. This CDR3 is 14 amino acids long. Germline assignment: CDR1 ENHRY and CDR2 SYGVKD. Deletions cut 6 bases from V and 1 base from J, with 10 bases between. The CDR3 DNA sequence: TGTGCCATCAGAACGACGGATTCCTACAATGAGCAGTTCTTC. Protein product: CAIRTTDSYNEQFF.

This clonotype was counted many times. The genes are TRBV20-1 and TRBJ2-4; 8 bases map to TRBD1. J gave up 3 bases and V 6 bases, and 13 bases lay outside the gene matches. The CDR3 contains 16 residues. Germline lookup yields CDR1 DFQATT and CDR2 SNEGSKA (reference sequence). For the CDR3, the DNA is TGCAGTGCCTCCAGGACAGGGACACCCCTCAAAAACATTCAGTACTTC. This translates into CSASRTGTPLKNIQYF.

As regards this clonotype: A read error may be the cause here, since a much bigger clone is one base away. The V call is TRBV5-1, the J call TRBJ1-2; no firm D call. The germline V gene has CDR1 SGHRS and CDR2 YFSETQ. The V and J ends lost 0 bases and 1 base respectively, with 13 bases between them. This CDR3 region has 16 residues. DNA for the CDR3: TGCGCCAGCAGCTTGGATCTCGTCGGAAGTAACTATGGCTACACCTTC. It encodes CASSLDLVGSNYGYTF.

This clonotype has a single count. Sequence at one end of the junction differs from germline and may be a read error. This chain links TRBV2 with TRBJ1-2; a possible D gene is TRBD1 (6 bases). CDR3 size: 15 residues. Looked up from germline, CDR1 is SNHLY and CDR2 is FYNNEI. The DNA of the CDR3 is TGTGCCAACAGTGAGAGGCAGGGGATTGTTGGTGGTTACACCTTC. This gives the protein CANSERQGIVGGYTF.

As for this clonotype: A much larger clone lies a single base off, so this may be a read error. The chain has TRBV4-3 and TRBJ2-1; TRBD2 matches 10 bases. Per the germline V gene, CDR1 is LGHNA and CDR2 is YSLEER. The trim removed 1 base at V and 4 bases at J, leaving 4 bases unmatched. CDR3 length: 16 amino acids. The CDR3 loop is CASSQGSGGGYNEQFF. The CDR3 nucleotides are TGCGCCAGCAGCCAAGGAAGCGGGGGGGGATACAATGAGCAGTTCTTC.

Ten or more counts support this clonotype. The J gene is TRBJ1-5, the V gene TRBV7-2; D might be TRBD1 (5 bases). The CDR3 is 14 amino acids. CDR1 and CDR2 from the germline V gene are SGHTA and FQGNSA. Trimming removed 6 bases from V and 7 bases from J, with 16 bases in between. The CDR3 DNA sequence: TGTGCCAGCAGTAAAACCGCCGGGGGGCAGCCCCAGCATTTT. Its translation is CASSKTAGGQPQHF.

This clonotype was counted a few times. This chain links TRBV20-1 with TRBJ2-5; 8 nucleotides line up with TRBD2. The CDR3 consists of 19 residues. Trimming at V came to 0 bases and at J to 11 bases, leaving 26 bases not matched to a gene. Germline CDR1 and CDR2: DFQATT and SNEGSKA (reference sequence). The CDR3: CSARDRGGRASSPYNEQYF. The CDR3 DNA sequence: TGCAGTGCTAGAGATCGCGGGGGGAGGGCAAGTTCACCCTACAATGAGCAGTACTTC.

This clonotype has more than one count but fewer than ten. The DNA of the CDR3 is TGCGCCAGCAGCCCCTCCTCGCCCGGGACGGCAATGAACACTGAAGCTTTCTTT. The encoded protein is CASSPSSPGTAMNTEAFF. V and J are TRBV4-3 and TRBJ1-1; the D gene is possibly TRBD1 (5 bases). The germline V gene encodes CDR1 LGHNA and CDR2 YSLEER. The germline V and J ends were trimmed by 4 bases and 0 bases, with 21 bases remaining between them. The CDR3 sequence is 18 residues long.

Of note for this clonotype: This may stem from a read error, because a much larger clone lies one nucleotide away. This chain joins TRBV12-3 or TRBV12-4 and TRBJ2-1, with D perhaps matching TRBD2 (7 bases). CDR3 length: 14 residues. DNA for the CDR3: TGTGCCAGCAGGTTAGTTCTGGACGGGGGGCCCCCGTTCTTC. As protein: CASRLVLDGGPPFF.

This clonotype occurred many times. The chain carries TRBV27 and TRBJ1-5; a weak D match, TRBD1 (6 bases). This CDR3 is 14 amino acids long. Germline V gene data show CDR1 as MNHEY and CDR2 as SMNVEV (reference sequence). V was pared by 3 bases and J by 6 bases, with 12 bases between. The CDR3 loop reads CASSFQGTVQPQHF. CDR3 DNA: TGTGCCAGCAGTTTTCAGGGGACGGTTCAGCCCCAGCATTTT.

This clonotype was detected many times. The chain recombines TRBV7-8 with TRBJ2-5, with 11 bases that match TRBD1. The CDR3 runs to 18 residues. CDR1 and CDR2 (germline): SGHVS, FQNEAQ. V lost 2 bases and J lost 0; bases outside the gene matches: 8. CDR3 DNA sequence: TGTGCCAGCAGCTTAAAGGACAGGGGGCGGGGGTACCAAGAGACCCAGTACTTC. Its protein is CASSLKDRGRGYQETQYF.

This clonotype was seen many times. V and J are TRBV6-2 or TRBV6-3 and TRBJ1-2, with 8 positions matching TRBD1. Germline V gene sequence: CDR1 MNHEY, CDR2 SVGEGT. The CDR3 spans 16 residues. Losses at the gene ends were 8 bases for V and 0 bases for J; bases not matched to a gene: 11. This chain's CDR3 is CASRDRRTLANYGYTF. The DNA for the CDR3 is TGTGCCAGCCGGGACAGGAGAACCTTAGCTAACTATGGCTACACCTTC.

This clonotype was seen many times. The chain employs TRBV20-1 and TRBJ1-1; weak D call: TRBD1 (5 bases). The CDR3 covers 14 residues. The V gene's germline CDR1 is DFQATT and CDR2 SNEGSKA (reference sequence). Trimming cost V 0 bases and J 1 base, with 9 bases left between them. The chain's CDR3 is CSAREFGANTEAFF. Written as DNA, the CDR3 is TGCAGTGCTAGAGAGTTTGGGGCGAACACTGAAGCTTTCTTT.

Turning to this clonotype: A much larger clone differs from this one at a single base, so this may be a read error. The rearrangement uses TRBV5-6 and TRBJ2-3, with a possible D match to TRBD1 (6 bases). V was clipped by 7 bases and J by 1 base, with 13 bases between them. Germline V CDR1 and CDR2: SGHDT, YYEEEE. The CDR3 runs to 14 residues. DNA for the CDR3: TGTGCCAGCTGGAGGACAGACCGCACAGATACGCAGTATTTT. Amino acid sequence: CASWRTDRTDTQYF.

This chain connects TRBV5-4 to TRBJ2-3; D is possibly TRBD1 (5 bases). This CDR3 spans 14 amino acids. Germline CDR1 and CDR2: SGHNT and YYREEE (reference sequence). Deletions cut 6 bases from V and 2 bases from J, with 13 bases between. The CDR3 protein is CASTPGQNTDTQYF. For the CDR3, the DNA is TGTGCCAGCACCCCAGGGCAGAACACAGATACGCAGTATTTT.

V is TRBV7-2 and J is TRBJ1-2; D is ambiguous. This CDR3 region has 13 residues. Germline V gene data show CDR1 as SGHTA and CDR2 as FQGNSA. Trimming removed 5 bases at V and 6 bases at J, with 13 bases between. CDR3 sequence reads: CASSETTTNGYTF. DNA of the CDR3: TGTGCCAGCAGCGAAACAACGACCAATGGCTACACCTTC.

This clonotype was recorded at least ten times. The chain has TRBV7-2 and TRBJ1-2; no firm D call. The ends were cut back, 4 bases at V and 0 bases at J, with 9 bases in the middle. The CDR3 has 14 residues. CDR1 is SGHTA, CDR2 FQGNSA, per germline. The DNA of the CDR3 is TGTGCCAGCAGCTCGGACGGTTCTAACTATGGCTACACCTTC. This encodes CASSSDGSNYGYTF.

The CDR3 spells CASSQDWGPRRLAGFQFF. CDR3 DNA sequence: TGTGCCAGCAGCCAAGATTGGGGTCCACGGAGACTAGCGGGATTTCAGTTCTTC. The chain employs TRBV14 and TRBJ2-1, with 11 bases aligning to TRBD2. Losses at the gene ends were 0 bases for V and 13 bases for J; bases not matched to a gene: 17. The CDR3 sequence is 18 residues long. Germline V gives CDR1 SGHDN, CDR2 FVKESK. Filled out from reference TRBV14 and TRBJ2-1, the complete variable domain reads EAGVTQFPSHSVIEKGQTVTLRCDPISGHDNLYWYRRVMGKEIKFLLHFVKESKQDESGMPNNRFLAERTGGTYSTLKVQPAELEDSGVYFCASSQDWGPRRLAGFQFFGPGTRLTVL.